This entry lists 24 T cell receptor beta chains sequenced from one sample in a study of shared clonotypes between healthy human individuals. Profiling relied on immunoSEQ multiplex PCR, and the TCRdb table lists in-frame clones only, not all of them. The data hold a few hundred thousand clones, with around 76% observed a single time. Input material: PBMCs. These receptors came from a woman aged 40 to 50 in good health. Some clones in this sample may be carry-over from other donors' samples.

This clone occurred a few times. The chain is built from TRBV30 and TRBJ2-1; 11 bases align to TRBD2. Germline V gene data show CDR1 as GTSNPN and CDR2 as SVGIG (reference sequence). The CDR3 totals 15 residues. J gave up 3 bases and V 3 bases, and 4 bases lay outside the gene matches. CDR3 sequence: CAWRAGTSGYNEQFF. The CDR3 DNA reads TGTGCCTGGAGAGCCGGGACTAGCGGCTACAATGAGCAGTTCTTC.

The genes are TRBV28 and TRBJ1-3, with 7 bases matching TRBD1. There are 14 residues in the CDR3. CDR1 MDHEN and CDR2 SYDVKM come from the germline V gene. V shed 6 bases, J shed 4 bases, and the junction held 6 bases outside the gene matches. CDR3 loop: CASSQRGLGNTIYF. As DNA, the CDR3 is TGTGCCAGCAGCCAAAGGGGGCTCGGAAACACCATATATTTT.

This chain joins TRBV7-3 and TRBJ2-3; 8 bases align to TRBD1. The ends lost 8 bases at V and 4 bases at J; junction bases unmatched: 5. CDR1 is SGHTA, CDR2 FQGTGA, per germline. The CDR3 loop spans 13 amino acids. The CDR3 nucleotides are TGTGCCAGCGGACAGGGAGGCCCAGATACGCAGTATTTT. Residues: CASGQGGPDTQYF.

The chain combines TRBV19 with TRBJ1-1; 7 nucleotides match TRBD1. The V segment lost 6 bases and the J segment 6 bases; nucleotides outside the gene matches: 7. This CDR3 has 13 residues. Germline V gives CDR1 LNHDA, CDR2 SQIVND (reference sequence). CDR3 sequence reads: CASRTGKGAEAFF. The DNA for the CDR3 is TGTGCCAGTAGGACAGGGAAGGGCGCTGAAGCTTTCTTT.

In this sample, this clone turned up a few times. V gene TRBV7-8 combines with J gene TRBJ1-1; 11 nucleotides align to TRBD1. The CDR3 contains 16 residues. V shed 4 bases and J 0 bases; nucleotides not matched to a gene: 4. The germline gives CDR1 SGHVS, CDR2 FQNEAQ. This CDR3 reads CASSSGTGGMNTEAFF. CDR3 DNA: TGTGCCAGCAGCTCAGGGACAGGGGGAATGAACACTGAAGCTTTCTTT.

The chain is built from TRBV5-1 and TRBJ2-1; 8 bases map to TRBD1. CDR1 and CDR2 from the germline V gene are SGHRS and YFSETQ. After removal of 2 bases from V and 7 bases from J, the junction contained 8 bases not matched to a gene. The CDR3 consists of 15 residues. CDR3 in DNA: TGCGCCAGCAGCTTTTCCCGGACAGGGCAAAATGAGCAGTTCTTC. It yields the protein CASSFSRTGQNEQFF.

The chain joins TRBV28 to TRBJ1-5, with D unresolved. The CDR3 is 13 residues long. From germline, CDR1 is MDHEN and CDR2 SYDVKM. V dropped 6 bases and J dropped 0 bases, with 6 bases sitting between them. The CDR3: CASSQNSNQPQHF. CDR3 nucleotide sequence: TGTGCCAGCAGCCAAAATAGCAATCAGCCCCAGCATTTT.

The chain has TRBV5-1 and TRBJ2-2; 9 bases agree with TRBD1. The CDR3 length is 17 residues. Trimming at V came to 0 bases and at J to 4 bases, leaving 7 bases not matched to a gene. CDR1 is SGHRS and CDR2 is YFSETQ in the germline V gene. The CDR3 DNA reads as TGCGCCAGCAGCTTGGGAACAGGGGGCGTCAGCACCGGGGAGCTGTTTTTT. Translation: CASSLGTGGVSTGELFF.

The chain recombines TRBV5-1 with TRBJ1-2, with a tentative D call TRBD1 (5 bases). V lost 0 bases and J lost 4, with 7 bases in between. Germline loops: CDR1 SGHRS, CDR2 YFSETQ. This CDR3 has 13 residues. The CDR3 DNA is TGCGCCAGCAGCTTGGGAGGGACCTATGGCTACACCTTC. Amino acid sequence: CASSLGGTYGYTF. The whole variable domain, filled in from reference TRBV5-1 and TRBJ1-2, reads KAGVTQTPRYLIKTRGQQVTLSCSPISGHRSVSWYQQTPGQGLQFLFEYFSETQRNKGNFPGRFSGRQFSNSRSEMNVSTLELGDSALYLCASSLGGTYGYTFGSGTRLTVV.

This sequence joins TRBV7-9 and TRBJ2-7, with D uncertain. CDR3 size: 13 residues. Germline CDR1 is SEHNR and CDR2 is FQNEAQ (reference sequence). Trimming took off 3 bases at V and 2 bases at J, with 8 bases between the two ends. CDR3 sequence (DNA): TGTGCCAGCAGCTTCGGGCGGACCTACGAGCAGTACTTC. It codes for CASSFGRTYEQYF.

Here the CDR3 reads CASSPVLGGNEQFF. The CDR3 DNA follows: TGTGCCAGCTCACCAGTTCTGGGAGGCAATGAGCAGTTCTTC. The genes are TRBV18 and TRBJ2-1; possible D gene TRBD2, 6 bases. CDR3 size: 14 residues. V was trimmed by 2 bases and J by 6 bases, leaving 11 bases between them. The V gene's germline CDR1 is KGHSH and CDR2 LQKENI.

This chain uses TRBV29-1 with TRBJ2-3; D unresolved. Germline V gene sequence: CDR1 SQVTM, CDR2 ANQGSEA. The CDR3 spans 11 residues. With 4 bases removed from V and 2 bases from J, the gap between germline ends came to 4 bases. The CDR3 sequence: CSVADTDTQYF. The CDR3 DNA follows: TGCAGCGTTGCGGACACAGATACGCAGTATTTT.

The chain has TRBV7-9 and TRBJ2-5, with 10 bases fitting TRBD1. V shed 5 bases and J 4 bases; nucleotides not matched to a gene: 7. This CDR3 spans 15 amino acids. CDR1 SEHNR and CDR2 FQNEAQ come from the germline V gene (reference sequence). The CDR3 region has the DNA TGTGCCAGCAGCCTTCGACAGGGGGCTGGAGAGACCCAGTACTTC. Translated: CASSLRQGAGETQYF. Filled out from reference TRBV7-9 and TRBJ2-5, the complete variable domain reads DTGVSQNPRHKITKRGQNVTFRCDPISEHNRLYWYRQTLGQGPEFLTYFQNEAQLEKSRLLSDRFSAERPKGSFSTLEIQRTEQGDSAMYLCASSLRQGAGETQYFGPGTRLLVL.

This chain joins TRBV18 and TRBJ1-1; D might be TRBD1 (5 bases). Germline V lookup: CDR1 KGHSH, CDR2 LQKENI. Trimming stripped 2 bases from V and 4 bases from J, with 14 bases between. CDR3 length equals 15 residues. The CDR3 loop is CASSPFKYGGTEAFF. The CDR3 DNA follows: TGTGCCAGCTCACCATTTAAGTATGGGGGCACTGAAGCTTTCTTT.

J is TRBJ2-3 and V is TRBV30; D is possibly TRBD2 (6 bases). V lost 0 bases to trimming and J lost 7 bases, with 23 bases between them. The CDR3 loop spans 17 amino acids. CDR1 is GTSNPN, CDR2 SVGIG, per germline (reference sequence). The CDR3 coding sequence is TGTGCCTGGAGTGTACCGGGGTGGGACTCCGTGGTATATACGCAGTATTTT. It is translated as CAWSVPGWDSVVYTQYF.

This clone turned up a few times. This rearrangement joins TRBV5-1 to TRBJ1-1, with TRBD1 as a possible D gene (5 bases). CDR1 and CDR2 from the germline V gene are SGHRS and YFSETQ. V gave up 1 base and J gave up 3 bases, with 13 bases separating them. This CDR3 is 15 amino acids long. CDR3 sequence reads: CASSLWSGRHTEAFF. CDR3 nucleotides: TGCGCCAGCAGCTTGTGGTCAGGGAGGCACACTGAAGCTTTCTTT.

This sequence joins TRBV7-6 and TRBJ1-1; no clear D. Per germline, CDR1 SGHVS and CDR2 FNYEAQ. Between the trimmed V and J ends, which lost 5 bases and 1 base, there was a span of 20 bases. The CDR3 runs 17 residues. CDR3 DNA sequence: TGTGCCAGCAGCCCCCGCCGGTCCACCTGGGGGAACACTGAAGCTTTCTTT. It translates to CASSPRRSTWGNTEAFF.

As regards this clone: This likely traces to a read error, being one base from a far larger clone. The rearrangement links TRBV29-1 to TRBJ2-5; no definite D call. CDR1 is SQVTM and CDR2 is ANQGSEA in the germline V gene. The CDR3 runs to 11 residues. The CDR3 sequence: CGVVEQETQYF. Here the CDR3 DNA reads TGCGGCGTTGTTGAGCAAGAGACCCAGTACTTC.

The V call is TRBV29-1, the J call TRBJ2-1; 10 bases line up with TRBD1. Germline CDR1 reads SQVTM; CDR2 reads ANQGSEA. The CDR3 runs 14 residues. V was clipped by 3 bases and J by 7 bases; unmatched bases: 6. CDR3 residues: CSVDWTGGLNEQFF. CDR3 DNA sequence: TGCAGCGTTGATTGGACAGGGGGGTTAAATGAGCAGTTCTTC.

This rearrangement joins TRBV20-1 to TRBJ2-5; TRBD2 might be the D (5 bases). This CDR3 comprises 11 residues. Germline lookup yields CDR1 DFQATT and CDR2 SNEGSKA (reference sequence). Trimming took 6 bases from V and 5 from J, leaving 10 bases between them. The CDR3 sequence: CSATSSETQYF. In DNA, the CDR3 is TGCAGTGCCACTAGTTCGGAGACCCAGTACTTC.

The chain recombines TRBV5-5 with TRBJ1-2; D not certain. The CDR3 spans 14 residues. The germline V and J ends were trimmed by 0 bases and 5 bases, with 11 bases remaining between them. Per germline, CDR1 SGHKS and CDR2 YYEKEE (reference sequence). CDR3 nucleotides: TGTGCCAGCAGCTTGGCCGCCAGTGGGTATGGCTACACCTTC. This encodes CASSLAASGYGYTF. The full variable domain, its missing parts supplied by reference TRBV5-5 and TRBJ1-2, is DAGVTQSPTHLIKTRGQQVTLRCSPISGHKSVSWYQQVLGQGPQFIFQYYEKEERGRGNFPDRFSARQFPNYSSELNVNALLLGDSALYLCASSLAASGYGYTFGSGTRLTVV.

V and J are TRBV29-1 and TRBJ2-3; 7 positions agree with TRBD2. The CDR3 is made up of 14 amino acids. The ends lost 8 bases at V and 0 bases at J; junction bases unmatched: 8. Per the germline V gene, CDR1 is SQVTM and CDR2 is ANQGSEA. The CDR3 spells CSTSSGPSTDTQYF. The CDR3 nucleotides are TGCAGCACTAGTAGCGGGCCTAGCACAGATACGCAGTATTTT.

The chain joins TRBV7-3 to TRBJ1-1; TRBD1 might be the D (6 bases). This CDR3 contains 14 residues. Trimming left V 4 bases short and J 2 bases short, with 11 bases between. Germline values: CDR1 SGHTA, CDR2 FQGTGA. The CDR3, as DNA: TGTGCCAGCAGCTCAGGGACATCCAACACTGAAGCTTTCTTT. Translating it yields CASSSGTSNTEAFF. The variable domain in full, with the rest retrieved from reference TRBV7-3 and TRBJ1-1, is GAGVSQTPSNKVTEKGKYVELRCDPISGHTALYWYRQSLGQGPEFLIYFQGTGAADDSGLPNDRFFAVRPEGSVSTLKIQRTERGDSAVYLCASSSGTSNTEAFFGQGTRLTVV.

This chain links TRBV27 with TRBJ2-2; 7 nucleotides line up with TRBD2. CDR1 MNHEY and CDR2 SMNVEV come from the germline V gene (reference sequence). V gave up 5 bases and J gave up 0 bases; unmatched junction bases: 0. This CDR3 spans 14 amino acids. The CDR3 spells CASSSGANTGELFF. The CDR3, as DNA: TGTGCCAGCAGTAGCGGGGCGAACACCGGGGAGCTGTTTTTT.